Presented here are 5 T cell receptor beta chains from one specimen sequenced in a study of CD8+ T cells in alopecia areata. Extracted RNA was reverse transcribed into cDNA, the sequencing template. Sequencing used immunoSEQ multiplex PCR; TCRdb keeps in-frame clones, though not all of them. The sample records more than 150,000 clones, 50% to 65% being singletons. Sequences were derived from CD8+ T cells sorted from blood, sampled at week 0. Receptors originate from a human donor with alopecia areata.

The V call is TRBV29-1, the J call TRBJ2-5; D remains ambiguous. Germline V gene data show CDR1 as SQVTM and CDR2 as ANQGSEA. The CDR3 extends over 14 amino acids. V lost 2 bases, J lost 1 base, and 11 bases lay in between. The CDR3 loop reads CSVEFDRIQETQYF. DNA for the CDR3: TGCAGCGTTGAATTCGATAGAATCCAAGAGACCCAGTACTTC.

The chain is built from TRBV30 and TRBJ2-1, with D maybe TRBD1 (5 bases). The V gene lost 2 bases and the J gene lost 6 bases, with 8 bases spanning the gap. The germline V gene encodes CDR1 GTSNPN and CDR2 SVGIG (reference sequence). The CDR3 length is 12 residues. The CDR3 region is CAWSFGANEQFF. The CDR3 nucleotides are TGTGCCTGGAGTTTTGGGGCCAATGAGCAGTTCTTC.

The chain has TRBV2 and TRBJ1-4; D remains ambiguous. Trimming removed 2 bases from V and 5 bases from J, with 6 bases in between. Germline V gene data show CDR1 as SNHLY and CDR2 as FYNNEI. There are 13 residues in the CDR3. The CDR3: CASSEYGNEKLFF. CDR3 nucleotide sequence: TGTGCCAGCAGTGAATATGGAAATGAAAAACTGTTTTTT.

This clone came up once. V gene TRBV29-1 combines with J gene TRBJ1-2; D gene unclear. The ends were cut back, 0 bases at V and 1 base at J, with 9 bases in the middle. This CDR3 is 14 amino acids long. Germline CDR1 reads SQVTM; CDR2 reads ANQGSEA. The CDR3 sequence is CSVEDPGINYGYTF. CDR3 nucleotides: TGCAGCGTTGAAGACCCCGGAATTAACTATGGCTACACCTTC. The full variable domain, with the rest looked up from reference TRBV29-1 and TRBJ1-2, is SAVISQKPSRDICQRGTSLTIQCQVDSQVTMMFWYRQQPGQSLTLIATANQGSEATYESGFVIDKFPISRPNLTFSTLTVSNMSPEDSSIYLCSVEDPGINYGYTFGSGTRLTVV.

The chain has TRBV27 and TRBJ1-2; no reliable D call. V lost 5 bases and J lost 8, with 12 bases in between. Germline V CDR1 and CDR2: MNHEY, SMNVEV (reference sequence). This CDR3 contains 12 residues. The CDR3 spells CASSTIEGGYTF. In DNA form, the CDR3 reads TGTGCCAGCAGTACCATCGAGGGAGGCTACACCTTC.